What follows describes a single T cell receptor beta chain. This specimen comes from a study of blood T cell repertoires in COVID-19. Overall study: Specimens from acute and convalescent COVID-19 originated in the United States, Italy and Spain. Nucleic acid was either cDNA or gDNA, and it came from T cells, B-cell-depleted T cells, or PBMCs.

In the authors' methods: Amplification from reference gene primers served as the basis for estimated nucleated cell counts. TCRdb keeps only in-frame clones here, not all; method: immunoSEQ multiplex PCR. From that table come the V and J calls and clone size; the DNA was used to work out D and trimming. The table lists about 76,000 clones, over 70% of them singletons. CDR3 length: 15 residues. Germline CDR1 is LNHDA and CDR2 is SQIVND (reference sequence). V shed 7 bases and J 8 bases; nucleotides not matched to a gene: 13. The rearrangement uses TRBV19 and TRBJ1-2; TRBD1 matches 10 bases. The TCR comes from a man aged 50 to 60 with active COVID-19. Sequenced material: peripheral blood. Written as DNA, the CDR3 is TGTGCCAGTACCGGGACAGGGGTTTTAGAGTCCGGCTACACCTTC. It encodes CASTGTGVLESGYTF.